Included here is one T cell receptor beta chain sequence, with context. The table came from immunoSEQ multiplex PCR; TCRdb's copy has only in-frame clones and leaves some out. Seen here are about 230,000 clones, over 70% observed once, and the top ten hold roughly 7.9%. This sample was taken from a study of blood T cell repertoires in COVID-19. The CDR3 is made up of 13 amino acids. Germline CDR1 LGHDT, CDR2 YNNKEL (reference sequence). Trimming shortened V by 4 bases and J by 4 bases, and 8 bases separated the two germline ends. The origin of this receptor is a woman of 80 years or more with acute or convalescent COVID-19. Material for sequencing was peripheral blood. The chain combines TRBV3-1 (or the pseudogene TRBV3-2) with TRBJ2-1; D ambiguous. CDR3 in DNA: TGTGCCAGCAGCCCCGTGAGTTACAATGAGCAGTTCTTC. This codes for CASSPVSYNEQFF.